The rows below give T cell receptor beta chains drawn from one sample of a study of cytomegalovirus exposure and HLA in healthy donors. Generated by immunoSEQ multiplex PCR, the TCRdb table keeps only in-frame clones and is missing some. The data hold approximately 160,000 clones, with approximately 80% observed a single time. The sequenced sample was PBMCs. Receptor source: a woman younger than 45 in good health and CMV-seronegative. Both conserved end residues are part of each CDR3. Each record gives: D gene, J gene, clone size, V gene, CDR3 DNA, CDR3 protein. D genes are given only for firm matches. Not every row has a clone size; where given, it reads once, few, many or a size class.

D: -
J: TRBJ1-4
size: -
V: TRBV10-3
DNA: TGTGCCATCAGTCGAGACACGTCTCCTAATGAAAAACTGTTTTTT
CDR3: CAISRDTSPNEKLFF

D: -
J: TRBJ2-3
size: -
V: TRBV27
DNA: TGTGCCAGCAGTTGGTTTGGTAGCGCCTCGGATACGCAGTATTTT
CDR3: CASSWFGSASDTQYF

D: -
J: TRBJ2-7
size: -
V: TRBV27
DNA: TGTGCCAGCAGGAGAGACAGTTACTACGAGCAGTACTTC
CDR3: CASRRDSYYEQYF

D: TRBD1
J: TRBJ1-1
size: -
V: TRBV9
DNA: TGTGCCAGCAGCGTCGAACAGGGGGTGAATACTGAAGCTTTCTTT
CDR3: CASSVEQGVNTEAFF

D: -
J: TRBJ2-5
size: -
V: TRBV19
DNA: TGTGCCCGAAGCCCGTTCTACTTC
CDR3: CARSPFYF

D: -
J: TRBJ1-3
size: -
V: TRBV7-2
DNA: TGTGCCAGCAGCTTAAGGGAGGGGGGCAGCTCTGGAAACACCATATATTTT
CDR3: CASSLREGGSSGNTIYF

D: TRBD1
J: TRBJ1-2
size: once
V: TRBV13
DNA: TGTGCCAGCAGCCCCCCAGGGGGTCAGCGGGGCTACACCTTC
CDR3: CASSPPGGQRGYTF

D: -
J: TRBJ1-1
size: -
V: TRBV7-9
DNA: TGTGCCAGCAGCCCATTTGGAGGGCCTGAAGCTTTCTTT
CDR3: CASSPFGGPEAFF

D: -
J: TRBJ1-5
size: -
V: TRBV27
DNA: TGTGCCAGCAGTCGGGGTGGCGCAGGCAATCAGCCCCAGCATTTT
CDR3: CASSRGGAGNQPQHF

D: -
J: TRBJ1-5
size: -
V: TRBV6-1
DNA: TGTGCCAGCACCCGGGGGAGTAATCAGCCCCAGCATTTT
CDR3: CASTRGSNQPQHF

D: -
J: TRBJ1-5
size: -
V: TRBV18
DNA: TGTGCCAGCTCACCACAGGGTCAGGGTCAGCCCCAGCATTTT
CDR3: CASSPQGQGQPQHF

D: -
J: TRBJ2-5
size: -
V: TRBV5-6
DNA: TGTGCCAGCAGCTTGGAACAGGCAGAGACCCAGTACTTC
CDR3: CASSLEQAETQYF

D: TRBD1
J: TRBJ2-5
size: -
V: TRBV28
DNA: TGTGCCAGCAGTTTAGGACGACAGGGGGTACAAGAGACCCAGTACTTC
CDR3: CASSLGRQGVQETQYF

D: TRBD1
J: TRBJ2-1
size: -
V: TRBV5-1
DNA: TGCGCCAGCAGCCCAATGACAGGGATACTTTCCTACAATGAGCAGTTCTTC
CDR3: CASSPMTGILSYNEQFF

D: TRBD2
J: TRBJ2-2
size: -
V: TRBV13
DNA: TGTGCCAGCAGCTTGGCAAGGACTAGCGGGAGCGGGGAGCTGTTTTTT
CDR3: CASSLARTSGSGELFF

D: -
J: TRBJ1-1
size: -
V: TRBV5-1
DNA: TGCGCCAGCAGCCTAGGGGGGGCCTTGAACACTGAAGCTTTCTTT
CDR3: CASSLGGALNTEAFF

D: -
J: TRBJ1-2
size: -
V: TRBV6-5
DNA: TGTGCCAGCAGTTACTCACTCGGTCTAGCTAACTATGGCTACACCTTC
CDR3: CASSYSLGLANYGYTF

D: -
J: TRBJ2-2
size: -
V: TRBV29-1
DNA: TGCAGCGTTGAATTACAGAATCACGGGGAGCTGTTTTTT
CDR3: CSVELQNHGELFF

D: -
J: TRBJ1-1
size: -
V: TRBV18
DNA: TGTGCCAGCTCGCCTTTCGGGATTAACACTGAAGCTTTCTTT
CDR3: CASSPFGINTEAFF

D: TRBD1
J: TRBJ1-2
size: few
V: TRBV28
DNA: TGTGCCAGCACCCCGGGGACAGGGGAGGACTATGGCTACACCTTC
CDR3: CASTPGTGEDYGYTF

D: -
J: TRBJ2-3
size: -
V: TRBV6-6
DNA: TGTGCCAGCAGCGTTGGGGCTGAAGGGACAGATACGCAGTATTTT
CDR3: CASSVGAEGTDTQYF

D: -
J: TRBJ1-6
size: -
V: TRBV7-2
DNA: TGTGCCAGCAGCTTAAGGTTCTCAGTGCGGGATAATTCACCCCTCCACTTT
CDR3: CASSLRFSVRDNSPLHF

D: TRBD2
J: TRBJ2-1
size: -
V: TRBV28
DNA: TGTGCCAGCAGGCTAGCGGGAGGGAGCAATGAGCAGTTCTTC
CDR3: CASRLAGGSNEQFF

D: TRBD2
J: TRBJ2-3
size: -
V: TRBV9
DNA: TGTGCCAGCAGCCCGACTAGCGGGAGTATGGGGTCAGATACGCAGTATTTT
CDR3: CASSPTSGSMGSDTQYF

D: -
J: TRBJ1-1
size: -
V: TRBV27
DNA: TGTGCCACCCGATTGGGGGGCACTGAAGCTTTCTTT
CDR3: CATRLGGTEAFF

D: -
J: TRBJ2-1
size: -
V: TRBV7-3
DNA: TGTGCCAGCAGCTCAGGGCCATCCTACAATGAGCAGTTCTTC
CDR3: CASSSGPSYNEQFF

D: -
J: TRBJ2-7
size: -
V: TRBV13
DNA: TGTGCCAGCAGTCCAACTAGTTCCTCCTACGAGCAGTACTTC
CDR3: CASSPTSSSYEQYF

D: -
J: TRBJ2-5
size: -
V: TRBV2
DNA: TGTGCCAGCAGGTCGTTGTGGGGGGACCAAGAGACCCAGTACTTC
CDR3: CASRSLWGDQETQYF

D: TRBD1
J: TRBJ2-5
size: -
V: TRBV18
DNA: TGTGCCAGCTCACCACCGGGACAGAGATCACAAGAGACCCAGTACTTC
CDR3: CASSPPGQRSQETQYF

D: TRBD1
J: TRBJ1-1
size: -
V: TRBV2
DNA: TGTGCCAGCAGTGAAGCGCCCGGGACAGGGTTAGTCGCTTTCTTT
CDR3: CASSEAPGTGLVAFF

D: -
J: TRBJ1-5
size: -
V: TRBV2
DNA: TGTGCCAGCAGTGAGGCCGTCAGGGCCCAGCATTTT
CDR3: CASSEAVRAQHF

D: -
J: TRBJ2-1
size: -
V: TRBV15
DNA: TGTGCCACCAGCAGAGATTATGACGGTGGGGGGTACAATGAGCAGTTCTTC
CDR3: CATSRDYDGGGYNEQFF